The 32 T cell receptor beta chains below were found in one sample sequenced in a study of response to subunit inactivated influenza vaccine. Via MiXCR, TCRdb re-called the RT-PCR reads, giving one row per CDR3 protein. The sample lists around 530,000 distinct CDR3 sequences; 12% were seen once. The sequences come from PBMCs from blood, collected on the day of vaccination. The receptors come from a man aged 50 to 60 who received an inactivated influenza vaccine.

The CDR3 DNA follows: TGCAGTGCCTCGTCAAACGAGTTCATGAACACTGAAGCTTTCTTT. This encodes CSASSNEFMNTEAFF. The rearrangement links TRBV20-1 to TRBJ1-1; D uncertain. Germline V lookup: CDR1 DFQATT, CDR2 SNEGSKA (reference sequence). This CDR3 comprises 15 residues. V lost 6 bases and J lost 0, with 17 bases in between.

The CDR3 nucleotides read TGCGCCAGCAGCTGGGACGTTTCCGGTCAGCCAACCTACGAGCAGTACTTC. This translates into CASSWDVSGQPTYEQYF. J is TRBJ2-7 and V is TRBV5-1; the D gene could be TRBD1 or TRBD2 (5 bases each). Trimming stripped 3 bases from V and 2 bases from J, with 21 bases between. Per germline, CDR1 SGHRS and CDR2 YFSETQ. The CDR3 has 17 amino acids.

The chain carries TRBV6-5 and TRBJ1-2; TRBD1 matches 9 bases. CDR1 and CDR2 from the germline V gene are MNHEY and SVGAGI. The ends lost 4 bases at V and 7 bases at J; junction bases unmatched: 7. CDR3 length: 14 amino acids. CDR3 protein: CASSSLGQGGGYTF. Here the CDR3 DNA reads TGTGCCAGCAGTTCCCTGGGACAGGGAGGTGGCTACACCTTC.

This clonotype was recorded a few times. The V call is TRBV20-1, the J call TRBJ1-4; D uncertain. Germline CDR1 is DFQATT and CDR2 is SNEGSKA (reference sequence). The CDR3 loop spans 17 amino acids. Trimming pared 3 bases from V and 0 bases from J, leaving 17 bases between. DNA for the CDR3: TGCAGTGCTAGTACCCCTGGTCGTAGGACAACTAATGAAAAACTGTTTTTT. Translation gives CSASTPGRRTTNEKLFF.

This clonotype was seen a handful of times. In DNA, the CDR3 is TGTGCCAGCAGCCAACTCGACTTGGCCAGGCGCGAGCAGTACTTC. It yields the protein CASSQLDLARREQYF. This chain uses TRBV3-1 with TRBJ2-7; D uncertain. Germline CDR1 and CDR2: LGHDT and YNNKEL (reference sequence). Trimming took 2 bases from V and 6 from J, leaving 17 bases between them. The CDR3 covers 15 residues.

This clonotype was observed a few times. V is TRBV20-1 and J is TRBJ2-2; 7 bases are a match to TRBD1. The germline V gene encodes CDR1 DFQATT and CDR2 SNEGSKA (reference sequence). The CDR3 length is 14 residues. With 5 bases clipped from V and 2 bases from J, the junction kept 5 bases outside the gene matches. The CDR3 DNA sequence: TGCAGTGCTTCTAGACAGGGCAACACCGGGGAGCTGTTTTTT. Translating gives CSASRQGNTGELFF.

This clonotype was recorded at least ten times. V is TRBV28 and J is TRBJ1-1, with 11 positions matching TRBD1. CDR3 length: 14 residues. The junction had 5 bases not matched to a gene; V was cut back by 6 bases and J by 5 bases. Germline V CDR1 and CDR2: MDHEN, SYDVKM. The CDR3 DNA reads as TGTGCCAGCAGCCATGGGACAGGGGGTACTGAAGCTTTCTTT. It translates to CASSHGTGGTEAFF.

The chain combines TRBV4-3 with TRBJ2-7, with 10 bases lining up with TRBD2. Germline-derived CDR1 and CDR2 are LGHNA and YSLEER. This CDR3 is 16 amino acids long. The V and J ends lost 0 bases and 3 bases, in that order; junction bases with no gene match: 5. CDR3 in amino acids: CASSQDRRTSGYEQYF. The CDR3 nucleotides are TGCGCCAGCAGCCAAGATCGGAGGACTAGCGGCTACGAGCAGTACTTC.

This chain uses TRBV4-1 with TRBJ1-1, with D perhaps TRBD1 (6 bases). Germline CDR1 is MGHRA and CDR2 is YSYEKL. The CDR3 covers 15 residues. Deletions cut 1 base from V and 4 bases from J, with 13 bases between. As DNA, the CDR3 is TGCGCCAGCAGCCAAGTCAAAGGGGGTCGCACTGAAGCTTTCTTT. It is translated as CASSQVKGGRTEAFF.

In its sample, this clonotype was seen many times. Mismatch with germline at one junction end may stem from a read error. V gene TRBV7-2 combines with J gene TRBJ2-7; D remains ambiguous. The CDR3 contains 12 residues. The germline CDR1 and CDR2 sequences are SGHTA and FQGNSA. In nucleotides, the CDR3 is TGTGCCAGCAGCAACGGTGGGATTCAACCCCACTTC. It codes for CASSNGGIQPHF.

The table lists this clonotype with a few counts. The chain's CDR3 is CASSLGGPNNEQFF. Here the CDR3 DNA reads TGTGCCAGCAGCTTAGGTGGGCCAAACAATGAGCAGTTCTTC. The chain links TRBV7-3 to TRBJ2-1; D not resolved. The germline V gene has CDR1 SGHTA and CDR2 FQGTGA. The CDR3 is 14 residues long. V lost 2 bases and J lost 5, with 10 bases in between.

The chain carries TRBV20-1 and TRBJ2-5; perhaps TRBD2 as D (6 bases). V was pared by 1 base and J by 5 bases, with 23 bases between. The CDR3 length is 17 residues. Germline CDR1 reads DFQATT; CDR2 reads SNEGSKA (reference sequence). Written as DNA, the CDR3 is TGCAGTGCTAGAGCGCCGGAACTAGCCCGACGGTGGGAGACCCAGTACTTC. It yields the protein CSARAPELARRWETQYF.

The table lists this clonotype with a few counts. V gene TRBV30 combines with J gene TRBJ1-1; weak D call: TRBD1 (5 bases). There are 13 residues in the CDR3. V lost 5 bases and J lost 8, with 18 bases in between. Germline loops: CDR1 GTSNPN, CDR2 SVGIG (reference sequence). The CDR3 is CAWSNGHTREAFF. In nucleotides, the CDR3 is TGTGCCTGGTCGAATGGACATACGAGAGAAGCTTTCTTT. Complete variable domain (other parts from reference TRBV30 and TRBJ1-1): SQTIHQWPATLVQPVGSPLSLECTVEGTSNPNLYWYRQAAGRGLQLLFYSVGIGQISSEVPQNLSASRPQDRQFILSSKKLLLSDSGFYLCAWSNGHTREAFFGQGTRLTVV.

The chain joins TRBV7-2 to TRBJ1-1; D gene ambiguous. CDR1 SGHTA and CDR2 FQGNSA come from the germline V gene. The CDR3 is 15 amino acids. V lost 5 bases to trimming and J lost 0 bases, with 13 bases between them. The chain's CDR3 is CASSQQLNLNTEAFF. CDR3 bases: TGTGCCAGCAGCCAACAGTTGAATCTGAACACTGAAGCTTTCTTT. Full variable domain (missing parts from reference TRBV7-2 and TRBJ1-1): GAGVSQSPSNKVTEKGKDVELRCDPISGHTALYWYRQSLGQGLEFLIYFQGNSAPDKSGLPSDRFSAERTGGSVSTLTIQRTQQEDSAVYLCASSQQLNLNTEAFFGQGTRLTVV.

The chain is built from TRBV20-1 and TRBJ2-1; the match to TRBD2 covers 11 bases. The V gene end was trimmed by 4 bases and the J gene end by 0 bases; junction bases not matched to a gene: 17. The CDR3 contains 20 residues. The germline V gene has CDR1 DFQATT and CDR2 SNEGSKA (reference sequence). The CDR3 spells CSATGLADPTLGNSYNEQFF. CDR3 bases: TGCAGTGCTACGGGACTAGCGGACCCGACCCTGGGGAACTCCTACAATGAGCAGTTCTTC.

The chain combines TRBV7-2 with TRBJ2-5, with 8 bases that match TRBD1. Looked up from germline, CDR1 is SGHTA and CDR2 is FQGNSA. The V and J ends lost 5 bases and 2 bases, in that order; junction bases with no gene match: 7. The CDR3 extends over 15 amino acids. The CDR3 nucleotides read TGTGCCAGCAGCCCTCGGACAGGGTGGCAAGAGACCCAGTACTTC. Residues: CASSPRTGWQETQYF.

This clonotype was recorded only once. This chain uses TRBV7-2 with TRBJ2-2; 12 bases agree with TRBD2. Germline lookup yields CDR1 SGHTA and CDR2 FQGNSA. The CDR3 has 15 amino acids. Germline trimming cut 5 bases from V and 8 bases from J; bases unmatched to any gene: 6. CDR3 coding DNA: TGTGCCAGCAGCGACCGGACTAGCGGGATAGGGGAGCTGTTTTTT. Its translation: CASSDRTSGIGELFF.

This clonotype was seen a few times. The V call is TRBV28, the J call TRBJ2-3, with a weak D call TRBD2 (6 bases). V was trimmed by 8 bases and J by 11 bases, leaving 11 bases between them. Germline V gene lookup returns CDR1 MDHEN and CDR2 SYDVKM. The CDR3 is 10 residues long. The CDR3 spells CASSSGGQYF. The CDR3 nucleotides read TGTGCCAGCTCGTCCGGGGGGCAGTATTTT.

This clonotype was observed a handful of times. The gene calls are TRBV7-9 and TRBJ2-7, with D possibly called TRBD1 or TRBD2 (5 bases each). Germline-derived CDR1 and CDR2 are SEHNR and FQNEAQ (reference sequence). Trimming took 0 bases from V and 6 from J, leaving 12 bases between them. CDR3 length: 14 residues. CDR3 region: CASSLAGPGPEQYF. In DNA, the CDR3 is TGTGCCAGCAGCTTAGCTGGACCGGGGCCCGAGCAGTACTTC.

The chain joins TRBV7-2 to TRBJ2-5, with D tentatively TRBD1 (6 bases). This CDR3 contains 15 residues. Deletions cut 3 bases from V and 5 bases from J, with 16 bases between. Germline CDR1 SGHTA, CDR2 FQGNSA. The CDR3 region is CASSLSPQGRETQYF. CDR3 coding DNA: TGTGCCAGCAGCTTGTCCCCACAGGGACGGGAGACCCAGTACTTC.

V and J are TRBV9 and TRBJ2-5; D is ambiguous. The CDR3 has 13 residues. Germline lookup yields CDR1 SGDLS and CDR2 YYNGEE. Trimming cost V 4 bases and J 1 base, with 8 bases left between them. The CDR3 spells CASSRPPQETQYF. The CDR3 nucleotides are TGTGCCAGCAGCCGCCCGCCCCAAGAGACCCAGTACTTC.

As DNA, the CDR3 is TGTGCCAGCAGCTACCCGGACAGGGGGAAGATCGCCGACCAAAACACCGGGGAGCTGTTTTTT. Protein product: CASSYPDRGKIADQNTGELFF. J is TRBJ2-2 and V is TRBV5-6; 10 bases fit TRBD1. J lost 2 bases, V lost 3 bases, and 19 bases had no gene match. This CDR3 is 21 amino acids long. Germline values: CDR1 SGHDT, CDR2 YYEEEE.

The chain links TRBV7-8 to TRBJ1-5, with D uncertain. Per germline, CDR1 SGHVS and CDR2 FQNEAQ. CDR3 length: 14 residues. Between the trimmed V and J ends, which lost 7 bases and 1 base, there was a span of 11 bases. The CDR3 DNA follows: TGTGCCAGCAACTTGCTTGGAAGCAATCAGCCCCAGCATTTT. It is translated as CASNLLGSNQPQHF.

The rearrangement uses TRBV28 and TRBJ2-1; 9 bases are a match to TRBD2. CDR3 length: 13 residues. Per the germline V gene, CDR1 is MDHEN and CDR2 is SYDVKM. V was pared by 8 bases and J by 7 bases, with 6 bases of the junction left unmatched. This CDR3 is CASLRRGGNEQFF. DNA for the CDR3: TGTGCCAGCCTAAGGCGGGGGGGGAATGAGCAGTTCTTC. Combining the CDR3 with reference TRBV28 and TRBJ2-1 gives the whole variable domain DVKVTQSSRYLVKRTGEKVFLECVQDMDHENMFWYRQDPGLGLRLIYFSYDVKMKEKGDIPEGYSVSREKKERFSLILESASTNQTSMYLCASLRRGGNEQFFGPGTRLTVL.

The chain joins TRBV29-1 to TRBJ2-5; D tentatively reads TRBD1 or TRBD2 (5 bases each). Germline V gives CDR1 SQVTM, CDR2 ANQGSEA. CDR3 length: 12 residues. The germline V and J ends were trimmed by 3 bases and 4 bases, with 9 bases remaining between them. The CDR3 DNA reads TGCAGCGTTGAGACAGCGGTAGAGACCCAGTACTTC. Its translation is CSVETAVETQYF.

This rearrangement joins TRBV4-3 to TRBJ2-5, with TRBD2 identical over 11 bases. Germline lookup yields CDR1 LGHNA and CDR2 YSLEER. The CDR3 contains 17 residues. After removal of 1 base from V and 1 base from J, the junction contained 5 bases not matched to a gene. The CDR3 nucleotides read TGCGCCAGCAGCCAAGGAGCTAGCGGGGGGTTCCAAGAGACCCAGTACTTC. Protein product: CASSQGASGGFQETQYF.

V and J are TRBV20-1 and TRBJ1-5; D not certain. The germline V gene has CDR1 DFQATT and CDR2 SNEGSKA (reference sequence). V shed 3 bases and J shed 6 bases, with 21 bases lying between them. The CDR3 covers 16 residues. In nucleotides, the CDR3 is TGCAGTGCTAGTGAGAACAACCATCTAGGCGGTCAGCCCCAGCATTTT. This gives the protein CSASENNHLGGQPQHF.

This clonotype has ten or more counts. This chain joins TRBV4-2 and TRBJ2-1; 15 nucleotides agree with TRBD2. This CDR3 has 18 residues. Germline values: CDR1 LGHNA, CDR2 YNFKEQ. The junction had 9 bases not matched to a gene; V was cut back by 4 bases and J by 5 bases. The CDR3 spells CASSRGTSGRRGHNEQFF. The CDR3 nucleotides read TGTGCCAGCAGCCGAGGGACTAGCGGGAGGAGGGGCCACAATGAGCAGTTCTTC.

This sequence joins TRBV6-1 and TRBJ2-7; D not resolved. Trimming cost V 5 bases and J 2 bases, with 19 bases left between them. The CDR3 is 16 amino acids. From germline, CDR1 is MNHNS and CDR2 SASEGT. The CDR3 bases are TGTGCCAGCAGTCCCCGGGCAGGCACTTTTACCTACGAGCAGTACTTC. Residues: CASSPRAGTFTYEQYF.

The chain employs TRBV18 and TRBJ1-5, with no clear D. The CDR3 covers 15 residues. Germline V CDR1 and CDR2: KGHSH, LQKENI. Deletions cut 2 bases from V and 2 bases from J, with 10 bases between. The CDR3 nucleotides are TGTGCCAGCTCACCAGGGTCCAACCGCAATCAGCCCCAGCATTTT. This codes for CASSPGSNRNQPQHF.

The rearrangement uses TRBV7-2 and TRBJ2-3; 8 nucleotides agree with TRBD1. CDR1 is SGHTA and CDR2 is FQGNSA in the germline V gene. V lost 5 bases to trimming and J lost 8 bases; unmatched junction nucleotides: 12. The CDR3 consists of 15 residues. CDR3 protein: CASSPQGALTRTQYF. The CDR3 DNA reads TGTGCCAGCAGCCCGCAGGGGGCTCTAACGCGTACGCAGTATTTT.

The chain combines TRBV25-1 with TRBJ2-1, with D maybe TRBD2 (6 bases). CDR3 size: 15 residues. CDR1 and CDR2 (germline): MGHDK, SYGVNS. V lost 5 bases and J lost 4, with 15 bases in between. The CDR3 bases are TGTGCCAGCAGTTCGTCGGGAGCCTTATACAATGAGCAGTTCTTC. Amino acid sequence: CASSSSGALYNEQFF.